The 9 T cell receptor beta chains below all came from one sample that was sequenced in a study of cytomegalovirus exposure and HLA in healthy donors. With 60 Vbeta and 13 Jbeta primers, the PCR was carried out. Assay: immunoSEQ multiplex PCR; the TCRdb copy retains only in-frame clones and omits some. The table records 35,000 to 45,000 clones, roughly half of them present only once. Sequencing was performed on PBMCs. These receptors were taken from a man aged 55 to 70 in good health and CMV-seronegative.

In nucleotides, the CDR3 is TGCGCCAGCAGTGAGTTTCGGACGGGGGTAAGGGATACGCAGTATTTT. Protein product: CASSEFRTGVRDTQYF. The chain combines TRBV10-2 with TRBJ2-3, with D possibly being TRBD2 (6 bases). The germline gives CDR1 WSHSY, CDR2 SAAADI. The V end lost 1 base, the J end lost 6 bases, and 17 bases lay between the germline ends. The CDR3 has 16 residues.

The table lists this clone with a few counts. V is TRBV28 and J is TRBJ2-1; D possibly corresponds to TRBD2 (5 bases). V was clipped by 2 bases and J by 12 bases, with 8 bases between them. Germline V gene data show CDR1 as MDHEN and CDR2 as SYDVKM. The length of the CDR3 is 11 residues. The CDR3 sequence: CASSLEGLQFF. CDR3 in DNA: TGTGCCAGCAGTTTAGAGGGTCTGCAGTTCTTC.

The genes are TRBV7-2 and TRBJ1-1; D is unresolved. This CDR3 has 15 residues. Trimming pared 1 base from V and 4 bases from J, leaving 13 bases between. Germline lookup yields CDR1 SGHTA and CDR2 FQGNSA. CDR3 residues: CASSLGRGSGTEAFF. The DNA for the CDR3 is TGTGCCAGCAGCTTAGGGAGAGGAAGTGGCACTGAAGCTTTCTTT.

The J gene is TRBJ2-1, the V gene TRBV5-1, with 8 bases identical to TRBD2. The CDR3 loop spans 16 amino acids. The ends lost 2 bases at V and 0 bases at J; junction bases unmatched: 4. CDR1 and CDR2 from the germline V gene are SGHRS and YFSETQ. CDR3: CASSFSGTSSYNEQFF. The CDR3 nucleotides read TGCGCCAGCAGCTTCTCCGGGACTAGCTCCTACAATGAGCAGTTCTTC.

The chain is built from TRBV29-1 and TRBJ1-5; 9 nucleotides align to TRBD1. This CDR3 has 13 amino acids. The V segment lost 4 bases and the J segment 3 bases; nucleotides outside the gene matches: 1. CDR1 and CDR2 (germline): SQVTM, ANQGSEA. CDR3: CSVGTGVNQPQHF. The DNA for the CDR3 is TGCAGCGTTGGGACAGGGGTCAATCAGCCCCAGCATTTT.

This clone has a handful of counts. This chain joins TRBV28 and TRBJ2-1, with D possibly being TRBD1 (5 bases). Germline loops: CDR1 MDHEN, CDR2 SYDVKM. CDR3 length: 14 amino acids. V lost 3 bases and J 5 bases, leaving 11 bases between the germline ends. The CDR3: CASSFRVGDNEQFF. CDR3 nucleotides: TGTGCCAGCAGTTTCAGGGTCGGAGACAATGAGCAGTTCTTC.

The V gene is TRBV10-2, the J gene TRBJ2-2; 7 bases are shared with TRBD1. CDR1 is WSHSY and CDR2 is SAAADI in the germline V gene. There are 14 residues in the CDR3. With 6 bases clipped from V and 7 bases from J, the junction kept 8 bases outside the gene matches. CDR3 in DNA: TGCGCCAGCAGACAGACAGGGCCCGGCGGGGAGCTGTTTTTT. Translated: CASRQTGPGGELFF.

This clone is medium-sized within its sample. J is TRBJ2-7 and V is TRBV7-8; D gene ambiguous. Germline lookup yields CDR1 SGHVS and CDR2 FQNEAQ. Trimming took off 1 base at V and 6 bases at J, with 13 bases between the two ends. There are 14 residues in the CDR3. DNA for the CDR3: TGTGCCAGCAGCTTAGGACTGCGCCATCCCGAGCAGTACTTC. Protein sequence: CASSLGLRHPEQYF.

J is TRBJ2-3 and V is TRBV6-5; 11 bases match TRBD2. V shed 7 bases, J shed 3 bases, and the junction held 6 bases outside the gene matches. Germline V gene data show CDR1 as MNHEY and CDR2 as SVGAGI. The CDR3 extends over 15 amino acids. The CDR3 protein is CASTPVAGGTDTQYF. In DNA form, the CDR3 reads TGTGCCAGCACCCCTGTAGCGGGAGGGACAGATACGCAGTATTTT.